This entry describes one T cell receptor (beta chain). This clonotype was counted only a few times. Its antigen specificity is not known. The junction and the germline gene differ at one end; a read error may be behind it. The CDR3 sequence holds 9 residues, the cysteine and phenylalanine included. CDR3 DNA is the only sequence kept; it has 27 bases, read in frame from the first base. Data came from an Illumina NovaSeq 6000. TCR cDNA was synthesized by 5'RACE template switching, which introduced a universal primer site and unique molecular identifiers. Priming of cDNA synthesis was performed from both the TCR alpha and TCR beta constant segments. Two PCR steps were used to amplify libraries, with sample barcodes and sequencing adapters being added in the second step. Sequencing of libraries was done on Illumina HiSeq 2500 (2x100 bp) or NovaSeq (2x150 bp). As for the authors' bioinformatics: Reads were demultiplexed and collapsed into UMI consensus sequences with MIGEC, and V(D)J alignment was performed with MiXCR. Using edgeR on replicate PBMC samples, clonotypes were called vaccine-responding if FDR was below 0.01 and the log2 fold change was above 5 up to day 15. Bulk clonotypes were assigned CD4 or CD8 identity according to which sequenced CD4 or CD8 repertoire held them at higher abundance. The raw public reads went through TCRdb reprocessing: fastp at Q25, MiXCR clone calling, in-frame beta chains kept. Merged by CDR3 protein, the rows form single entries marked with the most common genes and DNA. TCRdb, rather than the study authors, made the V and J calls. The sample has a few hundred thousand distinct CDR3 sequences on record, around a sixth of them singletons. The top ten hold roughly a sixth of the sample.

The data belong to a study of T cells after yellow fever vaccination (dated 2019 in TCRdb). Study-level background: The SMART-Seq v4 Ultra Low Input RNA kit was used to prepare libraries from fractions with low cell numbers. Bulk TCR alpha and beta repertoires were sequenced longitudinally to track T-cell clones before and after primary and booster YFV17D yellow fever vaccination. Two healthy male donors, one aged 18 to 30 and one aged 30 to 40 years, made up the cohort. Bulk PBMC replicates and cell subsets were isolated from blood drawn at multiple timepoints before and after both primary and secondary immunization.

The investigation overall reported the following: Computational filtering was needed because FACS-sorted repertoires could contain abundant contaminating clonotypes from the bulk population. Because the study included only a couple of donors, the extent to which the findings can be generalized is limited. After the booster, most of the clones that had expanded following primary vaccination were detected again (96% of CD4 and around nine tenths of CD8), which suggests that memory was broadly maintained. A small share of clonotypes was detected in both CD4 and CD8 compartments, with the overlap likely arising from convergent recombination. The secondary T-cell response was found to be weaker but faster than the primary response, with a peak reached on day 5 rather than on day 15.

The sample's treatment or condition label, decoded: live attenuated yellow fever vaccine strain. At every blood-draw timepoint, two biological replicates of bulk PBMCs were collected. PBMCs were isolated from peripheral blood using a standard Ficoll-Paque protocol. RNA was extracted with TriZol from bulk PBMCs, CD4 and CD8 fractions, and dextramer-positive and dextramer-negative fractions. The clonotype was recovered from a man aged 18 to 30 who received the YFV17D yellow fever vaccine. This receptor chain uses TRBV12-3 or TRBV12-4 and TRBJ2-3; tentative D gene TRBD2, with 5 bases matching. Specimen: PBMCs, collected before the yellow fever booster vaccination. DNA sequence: TGTGCCAGCACCACCCCCGGGGTTTTT. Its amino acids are CASTTPGVF.